The source of this T cell receptor (beta chain) is a study of blood T cell repertoires in COVID-19. On the study more broadly: Some COVID-19 samples were acute and others convalescent; all came from the United States, Italy and Spain. The cDNA or gDNA used as material had been derived from T cells, B-cell-depleted T cells, or PBMCs.

Sequencing used immunoSEQ multiplex PCR; TCRdb keeps in-frame clones, though not all of them. Of approximately 70,000 clones in the sample, 75% to 85% were seen once. The CDR3 loop spans 15 amino acids. After removal of 2 bases from V and 2 bases from J, the junction contained 5 bases not matched to a gene. Per the germline V gene, CDR1 is SGHTA and CDR2 is FQGNSA. The chain joins TRBV7-2 to TRBJ2-7, with 8 bases matching TRBD1. Sequences were obtained from peripheral blood. The origin of this receptor is a man between 70 and 80 years old who had recovered from COVID-19. Here the CDR3 DNA reads TGTGCCAGCAGCTTAACGACAGGGGAGGCCTACGAGCAGTACTTC. Translated: CASSLTTGEAYEQYF.